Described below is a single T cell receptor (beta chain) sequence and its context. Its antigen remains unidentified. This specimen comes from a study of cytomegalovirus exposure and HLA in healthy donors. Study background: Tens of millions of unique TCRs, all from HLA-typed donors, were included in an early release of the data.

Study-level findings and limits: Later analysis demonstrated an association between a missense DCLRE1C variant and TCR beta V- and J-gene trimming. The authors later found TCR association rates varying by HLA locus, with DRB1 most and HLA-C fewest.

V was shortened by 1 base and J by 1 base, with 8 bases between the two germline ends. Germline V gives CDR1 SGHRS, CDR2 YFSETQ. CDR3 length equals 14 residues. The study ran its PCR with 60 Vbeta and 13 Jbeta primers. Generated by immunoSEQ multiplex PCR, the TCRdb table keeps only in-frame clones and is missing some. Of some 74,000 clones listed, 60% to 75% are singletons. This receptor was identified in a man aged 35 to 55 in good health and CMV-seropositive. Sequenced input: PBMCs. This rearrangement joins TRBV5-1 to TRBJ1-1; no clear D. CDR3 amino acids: CASSLFQENTEAFF. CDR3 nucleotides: TGCGCCAGCAGCTTGTTTCAGGAGAACACTGAAGCTTTCTTT. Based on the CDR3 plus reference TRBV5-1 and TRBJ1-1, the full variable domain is KAGVTQTPRYLIKTRGQQVTLSCSPISGHRSVSWYQQTPGQGLQFLFEYFSETQRNKGNFPGRFSGRQFSNSRSEMNVSTLELGDSALYLCASSLFQENTEAFFGQGTRLTVV.